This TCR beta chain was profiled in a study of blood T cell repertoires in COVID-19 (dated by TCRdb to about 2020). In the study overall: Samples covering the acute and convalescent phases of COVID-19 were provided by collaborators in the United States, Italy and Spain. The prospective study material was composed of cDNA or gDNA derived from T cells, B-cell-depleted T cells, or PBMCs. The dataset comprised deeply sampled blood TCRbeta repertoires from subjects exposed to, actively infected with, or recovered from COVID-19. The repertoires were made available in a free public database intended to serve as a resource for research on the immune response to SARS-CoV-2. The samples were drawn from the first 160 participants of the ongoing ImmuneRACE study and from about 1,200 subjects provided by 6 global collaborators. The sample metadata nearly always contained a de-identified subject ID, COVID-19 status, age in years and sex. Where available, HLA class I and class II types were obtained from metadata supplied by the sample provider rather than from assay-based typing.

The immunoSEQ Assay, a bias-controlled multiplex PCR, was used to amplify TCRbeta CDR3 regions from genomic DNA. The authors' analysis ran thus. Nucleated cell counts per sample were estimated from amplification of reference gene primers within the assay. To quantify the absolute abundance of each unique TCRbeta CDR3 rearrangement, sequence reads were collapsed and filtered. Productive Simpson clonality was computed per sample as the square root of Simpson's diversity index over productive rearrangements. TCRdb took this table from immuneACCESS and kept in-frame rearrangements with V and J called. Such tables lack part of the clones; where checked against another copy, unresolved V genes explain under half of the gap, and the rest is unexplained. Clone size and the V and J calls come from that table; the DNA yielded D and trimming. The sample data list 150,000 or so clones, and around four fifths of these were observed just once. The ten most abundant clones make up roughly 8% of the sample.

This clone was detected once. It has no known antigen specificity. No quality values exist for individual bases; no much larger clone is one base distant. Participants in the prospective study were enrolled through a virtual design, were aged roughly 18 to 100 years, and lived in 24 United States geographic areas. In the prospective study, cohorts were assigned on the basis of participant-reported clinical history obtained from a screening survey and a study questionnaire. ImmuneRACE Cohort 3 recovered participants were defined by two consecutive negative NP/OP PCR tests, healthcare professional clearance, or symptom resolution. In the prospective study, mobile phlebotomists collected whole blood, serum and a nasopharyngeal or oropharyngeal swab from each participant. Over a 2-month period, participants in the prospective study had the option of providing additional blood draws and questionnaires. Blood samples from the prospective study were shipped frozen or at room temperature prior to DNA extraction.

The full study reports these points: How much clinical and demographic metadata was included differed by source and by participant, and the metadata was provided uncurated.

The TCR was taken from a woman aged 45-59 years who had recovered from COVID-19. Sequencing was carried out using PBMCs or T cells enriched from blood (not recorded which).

The DNA sequence is given as TGTGCCAGCAGCTCGGGACTGGGCACCGGGGAGCTGTTTTTT. This codes for CASSSGLGTGELFF. This sequence uses TRBV6-5 and TRBJ2-2; perhaps TRBD2 is the D gene, with 6 bases matching. Trimming removed 6 bases from V and 4 bases from J, leaving 12 bases between the germline ends. For CDR1 and CDR2, the germline V gene lists MNHEY and SVGAGI. The CDR3 has 14 amino acids, counting the end cysteine and phenylalanine. Solely the CDR3 DNA is kept, with 42 bases framed from the first base.